Listed below are T cell receptor beta chains from one sample, sequenced in a study of T-cell reconstitution after alpha-beta-depleted transplantation in children. One entry per CDR3 protein results from TCRdb running MiXCR on the PCR reads. The table has about 580,000 distinct CDR3 sequences, roughly 27% seen once. The starting material was PBMCs, obtained before TCRalphabeta/CD19-depleted stem cell transplant. The receptors were gathered from a boy in the first two years of life with Wiskott-Aldrich syndrome, due to receive a stem cell transplant. The CDR3 runs from the conserved cysteine through the conserved F or W. D genes are given only for firm matches. Clone size is shown for a subset of rows, as once, few, many or a class of expanded clone.

V gene	clone size	J gene	D gene	CDR3 protein	CDR3 DNA
TRBV5-1	-	TRBJ2-1	-	CASSLVSATTSEQFF	TGCGCCAGCAGCCTCGTGTCCGCGACCACGTCTGAGCAGTTCTTC
TRBV7-9	many	TRBJ2-3	TRBD2	CASSPRLAASTDTQYF	TGTGCCAGCAGCCCCAGGCTAGCGGCTAGCACAGATACGCAGTATTTT
TRBV4-2	few	TRBJ2-5	TRBD2	CASSQDRLAGGKAETQYF	TGTGCCAGCAGCCAAGATCGGCTAGCGGGAGGAAAGGCCGAGACCCAGTACTTC
TRBV7-9	-	TRBJ2-7	TRBD1	CASSSRTGRSYEQYF	TGTGCCAGCAGCTCCCGGACAGGGCGCTCCTACGAGCAGTACTTC
TRBV5-1	-	TRBJ2-3	-	CASGRVASTDTQYF	TGCGCCAGCGGGCGGGTCGCCTCCACAGATACGCAGTATTTT
TRBV27	-	TRBJ2-1	TRBD2	CASSPTLAGGGSSYNEQFF	TGTGCCAGCAGTCCTACACTAGCGGGAGGGGGAAGCTCCTACAATGAGCAGTTCTTC
TRBV30	-	TRBJ2-1	TRBD2	CAWTASGSLGQFF	TGTGCCTGGACGGCTAGCGGGAGCCTTGGGCAGTTCTTC
TRBV5-1	-	TRBJ2-1	-	CASLKTGYQPRNEQFF	TGCGCCAGTCTAAAAACAGGGTACCAACCGCGCAATGAGCAGTTCTTC
TRBV5-1	-	TRBJ2-1	-	CASSLATHYHEQFF	TGCGCCAGCAGCTTGGCGACCCACTACCATGAGCAGTTCTTC
TRBV15	few	TRBJ2-2	TRBD2	CATSRDPLAGGTGELFF	TGTGCCACCAGCAGAGATCCCCTAGCGGGAGGAACCGGGGAGCTGTTTTTT
TRBV27	-	TRBJ2-5	TRBD2	CASSLSGSTETQYF	TGTGCCAGCAGTCTTAGCGGGAGTACTGAGACCCAGTACTTC
TRBV29-1	-	TRBJ2-1	-	CSVEDERDNEQFF	TGCAGCGTTGAAGATGAACGGGACAATGAGCAGTTCTTC
TRBV5-1	-	TRBJ2-7	TRBD1	CASSKTGPGYEQYF	TGCGCCAGCAGCAAGACAGGGCCCGGATACGAGCAGTACTTC
TRBV9	many	TRBJ2-1	-	CASSGAYNEQFF	TGTGCCAGCAGCGGAGCCTACAATGAGCAGTTCTTC
TRBV10-3	-	TRBJ2-1	-	CAISSLLLKEQFF	TGTGCCATCAGTTCACTCCTCCTCAAGGAGCAGTTCTTC
TRBV5-1	few	TRBJ2-6	-	CASSLTTPSGANVLTF	TGCGCCAGCAGCTTGACTACACCCTCTGGGGCCAACGTCCTGACTTTC
TRBV20-1	few	TRBJ2-1	TRBD2	CSASVGLAGDSYNEQFF	TGCAGTGCTAGCGTGGGGCTAGCGGGGGACTCCTACAATGAGCAGTTCTTC
TRBV6-1	-	TRBJ2-1	-	CASRQQGTGRNEQFF	TGTGCCAGCAGACAACAGGGGACTGGGCGCAATGAGCAGTTCTTC
TRBV3-1	few	TRBJ1-4	-	CASSQATGPTFF	TGTGCCAGCAGCCAGGCGACGGGGCCGACGTTTTTT
TRBV27	-	TRBJ2-4	-	CASSHGGAKNIQYF	TGTGCCAGCAGCCACGGGGGTGCCAAAAACATTCAGTACTTC
TRBV7-6	-	TRBJ1-1	TRBD1	CASSLGQQNTEAFF	TGTGCCAGCAGCCTGGGACAGCAGAACACTGAAGCTTTCTTT
TRBV20-1	-	TRBJ2-1	TRBD2	CSARDYRASGRSSYNEQFF	TGCAGTGCTAGAGATTATAGGGCTAGCGGGAGGAGCTCCTACAATGAGCAGTTCTTC
TRBV2	-	TRBJ2-1	TRBD2	CASSEPGGGRGEQFF	TGTGCCAGCAGTGAACCGGGGGGAGGGCGCGGTGAGCAGTTCTTC
TRBV20-1	few	TRBJ2-2	TRBD2	CSARVRLAGDTGELFF	TGCAGTGCTAGAGTGCGGCTAGCGGGAGACACCGGGGAGCTGTTTTTT
TRBV5-5	-	TRBJ2-7	TRBD2	CASSLGAGITYEQYF	TGTGCCAGCAGCTTGGGAGCGGGAATAACCTACGAGCAGTACTTC
TRBV5-1	few	TRBJ2-7	-	CASTARLSGPTAYEQYF	TGCGCCAGCACGGCACGGCTTTCGGGACCGACCGCCTACGAGCAGTACTTC
TRBV28	-	TRBJ1-5	TRBD1	CASSSWTGGGQPQHF	TGTGCCAGCAGTTCCTGGACAGGGGGGGGTCAGCCCCAGCATTTT
TRBV4-1	-	TRBJ2-3	-	CASSQEGGADTQYF	TGCGCCAGCAGCCAAGAAGGTGGAGCAGATACGCAGTATTTT
TRBV14	-	TRBJ2-1	-	CASSQKVLRNEQFF	TGTGCCAGCAGCCAAAAAGTCTTGCGGAATGAGCAGTTCTTC
TRBV12-3/TRBV12-4	few	TRBJ2-1	-	CASRRDLRAQFF	TGTGCCAGCAGAAGGGACTTAAGGGCGCAGTTCTTC
TRBV28	-	TRBJ2-6	-	CASSLSRPRSGANVLTF	TGTGCCAGCAGTTTATCTAGACCCCGCTCTGGGGCCAACGTCCTGACTTTC
TRBV5-1	-	TRBJ2-1	-	CASSLGGGHNEQFF	TGCGCCAGCAGCTTGGGGGGGGGCCACAATGAGCAGTTCTTC
TRBV7-6	-	TRBJ2-3	TRBD2	CASSLAHAGRARDTQYF	TGTGCCAGCAGCTTAGCTCATGCCGGGAGGGCGAGAGATACGCAGTATTTT
TRBV6-1	-	TRBJ2-5	TRBD1	CASSTSGTGIRETQYF	TGTGCCAGCAGTACGTCCGGGACAGGGATCCGAGAGACCCAGTACTTC
TRBV27	-	TRBJ2-3	-	CASSSITQGPDTQYF	TGTGCCAGCAGTTCCATCACCCAGGGTCCAGATACGCAGTATTTT
TRBV5-1	-	TRBJ1-6	-	CASSLVTGIDSPLHF	TGCGCCAGCAGCTTGGTAACAGGGATCGATTCACCCCTCCACTTT
TRBV7-3	few	TRBJ2-1	-	CASSLTVVAASSYNEQFF	TGTGCCAGCAGCTTAACTGTGGTAGCGGCGAGCTCCTACAATGAGCAGTTCTTC
TRBV20-1	-	TRBJ2-7	-	CSASREGYEQYF	TGCAGTGCGTCCCGAGAAGGCTACGAGCAGTACTTC
TRBV6-1	few	TRBJ2-1	TRBD2	CASRSLAGNNEQFF	TGTGCCAGCAGATCACTAGCGGGAAACAATGAGCAGTTCTTC
TRBV5-4	-	TRBJ2-3	-	CASSLQGIDTQYF	TGTGCCAGCAGCTTGCAGGGAATAGATACGCAGTATTTT
TRBV5-1	few	TRBJ2-1	-	CASSAGTLGYEQFF	TGCGCCAGCAGCGCCGGGACCCTAGGCTATGAGCAGTTCTTC
TRBV27	-	TRBJ2-6	TRBD1	CASRSDRGSGANVLTF	TGTGCCAGCCGATCGGACAGGGGGTCTGGGGCCAACGTCCTGACTTTC
TRBV10-3	few	TRBJ2-7	TRBD2	CAISGTSGSYEQYF	TGTGCCATCAGCGGGACTAGCGGGAGTTACGAGCAGTACTTC
TRBV7-8	-	TRBJ2-7	TRBD2	CASSYRLAGYEQYF	TGTGCCAGCAGCTACCGACTAGCGGGATACGAGCAGTACTTC
TRBV20-1	-	TRBJ1-2	TRBD1	CSARESGQGPGYTF	TGCAGTGCTAGAGAGTCCGGACAGGGACCTGGCTACACCTTC
TRBV20-1	once	TRBJ2-7	TRBD1	CSALTGAYEQYF	TGCAGTGCTCTGACAGGGGCCTACGAGCAGTACTTC
TRBV5-1	-	TRBJ2-2	-	CASSLGSGYTGELFF	TGCGCCAGCAGCTTGGGTAGCGGCTACACCGGGGAGCTGTTTTTT
TRBV5-5	few	TRBJ2-5	-	CASSLAERPQETQYF	TGTGCCAGCAGCTTGGCCGAGCGGCCCCAAGAGACCCAGTACTTC
TRBV28	-	TRBJ2-1	TRBD2	CASKSGISYNEQFF	TGTGCCAGTAAAAGCGGGATTTCCTACAATGAGCAGTTCTTC
TRBV12-3/TRBV12-4	-	TRBJ2-1	TRBD2	CASSLKRGASGSGEQFF	TGTGCCAGCAGTTTAAAGAGGGGGGCTAGCGGGAGTGGTGAGCAGTTCTTC
TRBV11-1	-	TRBJ2-1	TRBD2	CASSSGGLAGNIHEQFF	TGTGCCAGCAGCTCAGGGGGACTAGCGGGAAATATCCATGAGCAGTTCTTC
TRBV5-1	-	TRBJ2-7	-	CASSLNRGGYYEQYF	TGCGCCAGCAGCTTAAACAGGGGAGGGTACTACGAGCAGTACTTC
TRBV29-1	-	TRBJ2-3	-	CSAATGRTDTQYF	TGCAGCGCCGCGACAGGGAGGACAGATACGCAGTATTTT
TRBV5-5	few	TRBJ1-4	-	CASSWGPPSTNEKLFF	TGTGCCAGCAGCTGGGGACCCCCCTCAACTAATGAAAAACTGTTTTTT
TRBV5-1	few	TRBJ2-1	-	CASFRTPLGNEQFF	TGCGCCAGCTTCCGGACCCCTTTGGGAAATGAGCAGTTCTTC
TRBV9	-	TRBJ2-5	TRBD2	CASSNSGRALETQYF	TGTGCCAGCAGCAATAGCGGGAGGGCACTCGAGACCCAGTACTTC
TRBV20-1	-	TRBJ2-7	TRBD2	CSAQTSGRVYEQYF	TGCAGTGCCCAGACTAGCGGGAGGGTTTACGAGCAGTACTTC
TRBV24-1	-	TRBJ2-1	TRBD1	CATSDWDSLYNEQFF	TGTGCCACCAGTGATTGGGACAGTTTGTACAATGAGCAGTTCTTC
TRBV21-1	-	TRBJ2-3	-	CARDGGGPTDTQYF	TGTGCCAGGGATGGCGGGGGGCCCACAGATACGCAGTATTTT